These 27 T cell receptor beta chains were all obtained from the same sample, sequenced in a study of OX40 agonist ivuxolimab in advanced cancers. TCRdb's table, derived via immunoSEQ multiplex PCR, lists solely in-frame clones and lacks some. The data contain 45,000 or so clones, around 83% of them seen just once; the ten biggest clones take up 2% to 3%. The sample here was CD4+ or CD8+ T cells sorted from blood, taken in a trial of the OX40 agonist ivuxolimab. Receptors were obtained from an adult with an advanced solid tumor such as melanoma, head and neck, liver or kidney cancer.

The chain links TRBV6-1 to TRBJ2-2, with D tentatively TRBD2 (6 bases). In germline, CDR1 is MNHNS, CDR2 SASEGT. The CDR3 loop spans 12 amino acids. Trimming took 7 bases from V and 9 from J, leaving 12 bases between them. The CDR3 DNA reads TGTGCCAGCACGGGACTCCGTCGGGAGCTGTTTTTT. Residues: CASTGLRRELFF.

V is TRBV14 and J is TRBJ2-5; the D gene could be TRBD1 or TRBD2 (5 bases each). The CDR3 is 16 residues long. Germline CDR1 and CDR2: SGHDN and FVKESK. Deletions cut 1 base from V and 5 bases from J, with 17 bases between. CDR3 nucleotides: TGTGCCAGCAGCCAAGGTGTAACAGGTTGGGAGGAGACCCAGTACTTC. Residues: CASSQGVTGWEETQYF.

J is TRBJ1-4 and V is TRBV18; 7 bases match TRBD1. V trimming: 3 bases; J trimming: 13 bases; junction bases outside the gene matches: 20. This CDR3 has 17 amino acids. Germline CDR1 reads KGHSH; CDR2 reads LQKENI. CDR3 sequence (DNA): TGTGCCAGCTCACCCCGGGACAGATCTCTGTCCTTGTCGGGACTGTTTTTT. Translation gives CASSPRDRSLSLSGLFF.

The chain combines TRBV7-9 with TRBJ1-2; D is possibly TRBD1 (6 bases). Trimming stripped 5 bases from V and 3 bases from J, with 10 bases between. From germline, CDR1 is SEHNR and CDR2 FQNEAQ (reference sequence). The CDR3 is 13 residues long. In DNA, the CDR3 is TGTGCCAGCAGCCAGGGGACGGACTATGGCTACACCTTC. Its protein is CASSQGTDYGYTF.

This rearrangement joins TRBV28 to TRBJ2-7; 8 bases align to TRBD2. With 6 bases clipped from V and 0 bases from J, the junction kept 7 bases outside the gene matches. In germline, CDR1 is MDHEN, CDR2 SYDVKM. CDR3 length: 15 residues. This CDR3 reads CASSLSGMTSYEQYF. The DNA of the CDR3 is TGTGCCAGCAGCCTTAGCGGGATGACCTCCTACGAGCAGTACTTC. Variable domain in full (rest from reference TRBV28 and TRBJ2-7): DVKVTQSSRYLVKRTGEKVFLECVQDMDHENMFWYRQDPGLGLRLIYFSYDVKMKEKGDIPEGYSVSREKKERFSLILESASTNQTSMYLCASSLSGMTSYEQYFGPGTRLTVT.

This chain links TRBV11-2 with TRBJ2-3, with 8 nucleotides matching TRBD2. Germline V CDR1 and CDR2: SGHAT, FQNNGV. The ends lost 0 bases at V and 8 bases at J; junction bases unmatched: 4. The CDR3 is 14 residues long. Here the CDR3 reads CASSLDGGAATQYF. CDR3 DNA sequence: TGTGCCAGCAGCTTAGACGGGGGGGCAGCTACGCAGTATTTT.

This clone has only one observation. The genes are TRBV19 and TRBJ1-1, with D possibly TRBD1 on 5 matching bases. Trimming cost V 3 bases and J 0 bases, with 20 bases left between them. CDR3 length: 18 amino acids. In germline, CDR1 is LNHDA, CDR2 SQIVND (reference sequence). In nucleotides, the CDR3 is TGTGCCAGTAGTATGCTCCCGGGACTCTCATCAATGAACACTGAAGCTTTCTTT. Its protein product is CASSMLPGLSSMNTEAFF.

The chain recombines TRBV18 with TRBJ1-2; 8 positions agree with TRBD1. Germline trimming cut 0 bases from V and 8 bases from J; bases unmatched to any gene: 11. The CDR3 contains 16 residues. The V gene's germline CDR1 is KGHSH and CDR2 LQKENI. CDR3 bases: TGTGCCAGCTCACCACCGACGGGTCAGGGGGCGAAAGGCTACACCTTC. It specifies CASSPPTGQGAKGYTF.

This chain uses TRBV5-8 with TRBJ1-4; D is unclear. The CDR3 has 13 residues. Trimming pared 2 bases from V and 10 bases from J, leaving 12 bases between. Germline V gene sequence: CDR1 SGHTS, CDR2 YDEGEE. In DNA, the CDR3 is TGTGCCAGCAGCTTAGGAGGGAGAGGAAAACTGTTTTTT. It is translated as CASSLGGRGKLFF.

This clone came up once. CDR3 protein: CASSPPGPAGDEQYF. The CDR3 nucleotides read TGTGCCAGCTCACCTCCCGGGCCCGCTGGAGACGAGCAGTACTTC. The chain carries TRBV18 and TRBJ2-7; D uncertain. CDR1 and CDR2 from the germline V gene are KGHSH and LQKENI. The V end was cut by 3 bases, the J end by 5 bases, with 17 bases between. This CDR3 has 15 residues.

A remark on this clone: At one of its ends the junction is not consistent with the germline gene, which may arise from a read error. This chain links TRBV5-4 with TRBJ2-5; TRBD2 matches 7 bases. The CDR3 has 14 residues. Germline-derived CDR1 and CDR2 are SGHNT and YYREEE (reference sequence). The DNA of the CDR3 is TGTGCCAGCAGTTTGGCGGGGGTACAAGAGACCCAGTACTTC. The encoded protein is CASSLAGVQETQYF.

The chain combines TRBV7-2 with TRBJ2-2; D may match TRBD1 or TRBD2 (5 bases each). The V gene lost 4 bases and the J gene lost 1 base, with 16 bases spanning the gap. The germline V gene has CDR1 SGHTA and CDR2 FQGNSA. The CDR3 is 17 amino acids. CDR3 DNA: TGTGCCAGCAGCTCTCCCATTATTGGGGGGAACACCGGGGAGCTGTTTTTT. It specifies CASSSPIIGGNTGELFF.

This clone has a single count. The chain employs TRBV12-5 and TRBJ2-7, with 8 bases identical to TRBD1. This CDR3 region has 12 residues. Germline-derived CDR1 and CDR2 are LGHNT and FRNRAP. The V segment lost 9 bases and the J segment 2 bases; nucleotides outside the gene matches: 3. The CDR3 spells CASNRGAYEQYF. The CDR3 DNA reads TGTGCTAGCAACAGGGGGGCCTACGAGCAGTACTTC. The whole variable domain, filled in from reference TRBV12-5 and TRBJ2-7, reads DARVTQTPRHKVTEMGQEVTMRCQPILGHNTVFWYRQTMMQGLELLAYFRNRAPLDDSGMPKDRFSAEMPDATLATLKIQPSEPRDSAVYFCASNRGAYEQYFGPGTRLTVT.

V is TRBV18 and J is TRBJ1-5, with D unresolved. CDR3 size: 17 residues. The ends were cut back, 4 bases at V and 0 bases at J, with 16 bases in the middle. The germline V gene encodes CDR1 KGHSH and CDR2 LQKENI. In DNA form, the CDR3 reads TGTGCCAGCTCACGGATTCAGCTAATCGATAGCAATCAGCCCCAGCATTTT. Residues: CASSRIQLIDSNQPQHF.

This clone was seen a single time. J is TRBJ2-5 and V is TRBV27; a weak D match, TRBD2 (6 bases). The J call is doubtful: the DNA matches TRBJ2-7 better. Germline CDR1 and CDR2: MNHEY and SMNVEV (reference sequence). The CDR3 is made up of 14 amino acids. The CDR3 sequence: CASSRLDKLYEQYF. CDR3 DNA sequence: TGTGCCAGCAGTCGACTAGATAAGCTCTACGAGCAGTACTTC.

The chain couples TRBV6-6 to TRBJ2-7; 8 nucleotides line up with TRBD2. CDR3 length: 15 amino acids. Germline CDR1 is MNHNY and CDR2 is SVGAGI (reference sequence). The V segment lost 6 bases and the J segment 4 bases; nucleotides outside the gene matches: 11. This CDR3 reads CASRPGSGGEYEQYF. For the CDR3, the DNA is TGTGCCAGCAGGCCCGGGAGCGGGGGTGAATACGAGCAGTACTTC.

The rearrangement uses TRBV9 and TRBJ1-6; D gene unclear. V lost 0 bases, J lost 9 bases, and 10 bases lay in between. The CDR3 is made up of 14 amino acids. CDR1 and CDR2 from the germline V gene are SGDLS and YYNGEE. The CDR3 here is CASSVGGRASPLHF. In DNA, the CDR3 is TGTGCCAGCAGCGTAGGTGGACGGGCTTCACCCCTCCACTTT.

The J gene is TRBJ1-2, the V gene TRBV9; the match to TRBD1 covers 9 bases. The V gene's germline CDR1 is SGDLS and CDR2 YYNGEE. Trimming took 0 bases from V and 5 from J; bases not matched to a gene: 17. This CDR3 has 19 residues. This CDR3 reads CASSVGGQGMSLAPYGYTF. The CDR3 nucleotides are TGTGCCAGCAGCGTAGGAGGACAGGGGATGTCCTTGGCCCCGTATGGCTACACCTTC.

The V gene is TRBV19, the J gene TRBJ1-6; D is undetermined. From germline, CDR1 is LNHDA and CDR2 SQIVND (reference sequence). The CDR3 totals 13 residues. V gave up 11 bases and J gave up 7 bases, with 15 bases separating them. CDR3 DNA sequence: TGTGCCCTAAAAGACGTGGGGAATTCACCCCTCCACTTT. Its protein product is CALKDVGNSPLHF.

This chain links TRBV18 with TRBJ1-5, with D hard to call. The CDR3 is made up of 18 amino acids. V was pared by 3 bases and J by 1 base, with 19 bases between. Germline V lookup: CDR1 KGHSH, CDR2 LQKENI. CDR3 region: CASSPYWLEGSSNQPQHF. The DNA of the CDR3 is TGTGCCAGCTCACCTTATTGGTTGGAGGGCTCGAGCAATCAGCCCCAGCATTTT.

The chain employs TRBV5-1 and TRBJ2-5; D may be TRBD2 (6 bases). Germline lookup yields CDR1 SGHRS and CDR2 YFSETQ. The CDR3 spans 16 residues. V was trimmed by 0 bases and J by 2 bases, leaving 14 bases between them. The CDR3 region is CASSLGPGTGQETQYF. CDR3 DNA sequence: TGCGCCAGCAGCTTGGGGCCAGGGACTGGACAAGAGACCCAGTACTTC.

This chain connects TRBV7-2 to TRBJ1-2; 7 bases fit TRBD1. This CDR3 region has 13 residues. Germline V CDR1 and CDR2: SGHTA, FQGNSA. The trim removed 1 base at V and 8 bases at J, leaving 4 bases unmatched. The CDR3 coding sequence is TGTGCCAGCAGCTTAGACAGGGGAAGCGGCTACACCTTC. It codes for CASSLDRGSGYTF. The whole variable domain, remainder taken from reference TRBV7-2 and TRBJ1-2, is GAGVSQSPSNKVTEKGKDVELRCDPISGHTALYWYRQSLGQGLEFLIYFQGNSAPDKSGLPSDRFSAERTGGSVSTLTIQRTQQEDSAVYLCASSLDRGSGYTFGSGTRLTVV.

This clone was seen more than once but under ten times. The gene calls are TRBV4-1 and TRBJ1-6; 10 bases are shared with TRBD1. V lost 3 bases to trimming and J lost 7 bases; unmatched junction nucleotides: 6. CDR3 length: 16 residues. From germline, CDR1 is MGHRA and CDR2 YSYEKL. CDR3 residues: CASSQLEGQGNSPLHF. CDR3 bases: TGCGCCAGCAGCCAGTTGGAGGGACAGGGGAATTCACCCCTCCACTTT.

The genes are TRBV6-1 and TRBJ1-5; D gene uncertain. Germline loops: CDR1 MNHNS, CDR2 SASEGT. Trimming pared 7 bases from V and 0 bases from J, leaving 7 bases between. The length of the CDR3 is 13 residues. CDR3 nucleotide sequence: TGTGCCAGCATTGAGGTTAGCAATCAGCCCCAGCATTTT. As protein: CASIEVSNQPQHF.

As DNA, the CDR3 is TGTGCCAGCAGCTTAGGGCAGGGGGCAGGCCACGAGCAGTACTTC. Translation: CASSLGQGAGHEQYF. The genes are TRBV7-2 and TRBJ2-7; 8 bases are shared with TRBD1. CDR1 and CDR2 (germline): SGHTA, FQGNSA. The CDR3 length is 15 residues. With 1 base clipped from V and 5 bases from J, the junction kept 7 bases outside the gene matches.

The genes are TRBV5-4 and TRBJ1-3, with 8 bases fitting TRBD1. This CDR3 has 17 residues. Germline values: CDR1 SGHNT, CDR2 YYREEE (reference sequence). Trimming cost V 4 bases and J 0 bases; bases outside gene matches: 9. The CDR3 spells CASSQGTGSSSGNTIYF. CDR3 bases: TGTGCCAGCAGCCAAGGGACAGGATCGAGCTCTGGAAACACCATATATTTT.

This clone was seen a few times. The chain uses TRBV30 and TRBJ1-2; no clear D gene. This CDR3 comprises 11 residues. Germline V lookup: CDR1 GTSNPN, CDR2 SVGIG (reference sequence). V was clipped by 6 bases and J by 7 bases, with 12 bases between them. In nucleotides, the CDR3 is TGTGCCTGTCGGAGGGTAGGTGGCTACACCTTC. Amino acid sequence: CACRRVGGYTF.